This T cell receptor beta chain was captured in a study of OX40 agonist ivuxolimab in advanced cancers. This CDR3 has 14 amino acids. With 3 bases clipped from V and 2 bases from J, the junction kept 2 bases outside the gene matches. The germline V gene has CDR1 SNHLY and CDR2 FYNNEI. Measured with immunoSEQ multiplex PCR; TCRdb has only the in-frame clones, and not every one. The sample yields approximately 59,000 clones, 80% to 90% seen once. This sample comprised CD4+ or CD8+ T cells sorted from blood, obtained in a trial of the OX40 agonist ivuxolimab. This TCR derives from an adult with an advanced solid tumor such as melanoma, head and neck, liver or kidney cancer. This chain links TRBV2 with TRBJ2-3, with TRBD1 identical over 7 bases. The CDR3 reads CASSETGYTDTQYF. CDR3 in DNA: TGTGCCAGCAGTGAGACAGGGTACACAGATACGCAGTATTTT.